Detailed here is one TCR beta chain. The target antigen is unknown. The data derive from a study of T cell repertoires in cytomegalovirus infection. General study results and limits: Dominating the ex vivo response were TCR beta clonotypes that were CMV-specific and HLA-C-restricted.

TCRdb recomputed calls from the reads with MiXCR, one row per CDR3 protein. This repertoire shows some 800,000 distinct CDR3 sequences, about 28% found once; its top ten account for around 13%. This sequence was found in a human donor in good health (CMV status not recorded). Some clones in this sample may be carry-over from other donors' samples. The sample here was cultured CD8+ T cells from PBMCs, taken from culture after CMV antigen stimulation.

CDR3 amino acids: CASSEAGQGRRGYTF. The CDR3 nucleotides read TGTGCCAGCAGTGAAGCTGGACAGGGGCGTCGGGGCTACACCTTC. The chain couples TRBV6-1 to TRBJ1-2; 9 bases agree with TRBD1. The CDR3 has 15 amino acids. V trimming: 0 bases; J trimming: 8 bases; junction bases outside the gene matches: 7. In germline, CDR1 is MNHNS, CDR2 SASEGT.